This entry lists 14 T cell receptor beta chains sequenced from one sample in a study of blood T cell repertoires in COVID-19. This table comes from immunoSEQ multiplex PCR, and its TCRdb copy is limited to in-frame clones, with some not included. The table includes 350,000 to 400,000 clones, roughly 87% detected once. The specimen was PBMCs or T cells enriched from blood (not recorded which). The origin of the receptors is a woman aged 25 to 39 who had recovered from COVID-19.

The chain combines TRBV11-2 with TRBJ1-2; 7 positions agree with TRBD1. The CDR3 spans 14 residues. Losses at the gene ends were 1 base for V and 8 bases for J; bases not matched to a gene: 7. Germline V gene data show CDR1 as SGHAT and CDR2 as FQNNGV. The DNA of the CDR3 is TGTGCCAGCAGCTTAGGGCAGGGGGTGGAAGGCTACACCTTC. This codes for CASSLGQGVEGYTF.

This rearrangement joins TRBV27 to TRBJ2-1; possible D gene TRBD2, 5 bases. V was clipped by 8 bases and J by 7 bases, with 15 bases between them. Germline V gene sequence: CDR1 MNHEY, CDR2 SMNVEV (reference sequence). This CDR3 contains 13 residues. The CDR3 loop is CASGLPRGNEQFF. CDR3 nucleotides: TGTGCCAGCGGTCTCCCGAGAGGGAATGAGCAGTTCTTC.

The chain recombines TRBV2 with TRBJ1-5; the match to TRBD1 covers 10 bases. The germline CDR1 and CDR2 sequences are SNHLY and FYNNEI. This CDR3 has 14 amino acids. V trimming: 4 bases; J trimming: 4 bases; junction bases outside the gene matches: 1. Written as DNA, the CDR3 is TGTGCCAGCAGTGGACAGGGGGCAAATCAGCCCCAGCATTTT. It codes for CASSGQGANQPQHF.

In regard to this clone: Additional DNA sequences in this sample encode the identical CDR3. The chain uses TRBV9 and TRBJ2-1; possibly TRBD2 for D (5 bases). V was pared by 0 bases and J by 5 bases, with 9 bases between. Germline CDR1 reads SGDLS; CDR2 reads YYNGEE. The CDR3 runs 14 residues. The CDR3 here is CASSVGSGDNEQFF. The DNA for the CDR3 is TGTGCCAGCAGCGTAGGCTCCGGGGACAATGAGCAGTTCTTC.

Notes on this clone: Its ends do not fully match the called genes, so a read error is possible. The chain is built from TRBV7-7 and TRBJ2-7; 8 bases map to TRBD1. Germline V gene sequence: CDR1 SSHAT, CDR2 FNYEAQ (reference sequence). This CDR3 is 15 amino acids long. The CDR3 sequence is CASSLRTGTSYEQYF. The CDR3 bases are TGTGCTAGCAGCCTAAGGACAGGGACCTCCTACGAGCAGTACTTC.

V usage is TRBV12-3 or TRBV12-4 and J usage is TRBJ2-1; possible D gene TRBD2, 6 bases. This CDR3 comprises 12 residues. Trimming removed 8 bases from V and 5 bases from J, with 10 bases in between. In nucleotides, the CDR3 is TGTGCCAGCCTCGGGGGTCACAATGAGCAGTTCTTC. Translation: CASLGGHNEQFF.

CDR3: CASSDSQGARYEQYF. Written as DNA, the CDR3 is TGTGCCAGCAGTGATAGTCAGGGGGCCCGATACGAGCAGTACTTC. The genes are TRBV2 and TRBJ2-7, with TRBD1 identical over 8 bases. After removal of 3 bases from V and 4 bases from J, the junction contained 8 bases not matched to a gene. CDR3 length: 15 residues. Germline-derived CDR1 and CDR2 are SNHLY and FYNNEI.

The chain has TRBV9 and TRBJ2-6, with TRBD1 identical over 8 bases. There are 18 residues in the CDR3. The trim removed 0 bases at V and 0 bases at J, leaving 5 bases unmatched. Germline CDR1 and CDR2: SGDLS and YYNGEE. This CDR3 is CASSVVPGGGSGANVLTF. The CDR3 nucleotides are TGTGCCAGCAGCGTAGTCCCAGGGGGCGGCTCTGGGGCCAACGTCCTGACTTTC.

The CDR3 here is CASSYFADSQPQHF. CDR3 DNA sequence: TGTGCCAGCAGTTACTTTGCTGACTCTCAGCCCCAGCATTTT. V gene TRBV6-5 combines with J gene TRBJ1-5, with D hard to call. The CDR3 is 14 residues long. Trimming removed 1 base from V and 6 bases from J, with 10 bases in between. CDR1 MNHEY and CDR2 SVGAGI come from the germline V gene.

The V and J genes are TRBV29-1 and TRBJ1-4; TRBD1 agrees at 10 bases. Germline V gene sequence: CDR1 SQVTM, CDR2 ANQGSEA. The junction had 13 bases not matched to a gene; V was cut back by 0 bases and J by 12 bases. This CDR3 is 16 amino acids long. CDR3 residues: CSVEEKGQGRERELFF. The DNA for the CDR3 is TGCAGCGTTGAAGAAAAGGGACAGGGGAGGGAAAGGGAACTGTTTTTT.

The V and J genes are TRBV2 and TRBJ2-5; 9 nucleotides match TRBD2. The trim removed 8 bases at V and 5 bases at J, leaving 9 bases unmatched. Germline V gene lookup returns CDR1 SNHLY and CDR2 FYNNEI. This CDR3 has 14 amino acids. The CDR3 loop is CASWDSGSYETQYF. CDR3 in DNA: TGTGCCAGCTGGGATAGCGGGAGTTATGAGACCCAGTACTTC.

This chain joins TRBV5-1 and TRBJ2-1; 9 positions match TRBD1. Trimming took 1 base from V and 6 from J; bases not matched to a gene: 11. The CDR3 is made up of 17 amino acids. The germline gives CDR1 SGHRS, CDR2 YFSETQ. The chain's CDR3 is CASSLTPNRGLSNEQFF. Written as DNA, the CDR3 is TGCGCCAGCAGCTTGACCCCGAACAGGGGGCTAAGCAATGAGCAGTTCTTC.

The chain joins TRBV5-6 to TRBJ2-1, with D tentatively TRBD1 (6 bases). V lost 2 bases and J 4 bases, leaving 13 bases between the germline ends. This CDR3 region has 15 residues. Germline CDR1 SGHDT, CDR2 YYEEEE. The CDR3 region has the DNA TGTGCCAGCAGCTTTACAGGGACCGATTACAATGAGCAGTTCTTC. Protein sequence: CASSFTGTDYNEQFF.

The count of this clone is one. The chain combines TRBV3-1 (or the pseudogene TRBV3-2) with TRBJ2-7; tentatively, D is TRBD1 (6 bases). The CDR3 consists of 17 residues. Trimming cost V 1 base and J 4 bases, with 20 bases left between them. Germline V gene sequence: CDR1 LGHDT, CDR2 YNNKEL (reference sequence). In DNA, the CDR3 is TGTGCCAGCAGCCAAGTTCTAGGGGTCCAGGGGCCTTACGAGCAGTACTTC. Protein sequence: CASSQVLGVQGPYEQYF.